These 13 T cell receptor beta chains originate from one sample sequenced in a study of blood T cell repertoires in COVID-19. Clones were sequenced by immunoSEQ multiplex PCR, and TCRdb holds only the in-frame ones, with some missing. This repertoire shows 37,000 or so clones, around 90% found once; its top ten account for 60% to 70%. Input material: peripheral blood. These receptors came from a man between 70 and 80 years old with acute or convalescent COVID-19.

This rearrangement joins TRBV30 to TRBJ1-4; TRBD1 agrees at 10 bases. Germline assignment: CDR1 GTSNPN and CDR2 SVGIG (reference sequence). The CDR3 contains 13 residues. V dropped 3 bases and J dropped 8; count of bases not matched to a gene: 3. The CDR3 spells CAWRGQGKEKLFF. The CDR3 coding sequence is TGTGCCTGGAGGGGACAGGGGAAAGAAAAACTGTTTTTT.

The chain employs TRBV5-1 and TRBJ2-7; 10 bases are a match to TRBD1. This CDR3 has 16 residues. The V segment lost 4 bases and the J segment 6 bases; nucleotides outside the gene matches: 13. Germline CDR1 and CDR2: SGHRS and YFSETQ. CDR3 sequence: CASSHNQRGQGSEQYF. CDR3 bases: TGCGCCAGCAGCCATAACCAAAGGGGACAGGGGAGCGAGCAGTACTTC.

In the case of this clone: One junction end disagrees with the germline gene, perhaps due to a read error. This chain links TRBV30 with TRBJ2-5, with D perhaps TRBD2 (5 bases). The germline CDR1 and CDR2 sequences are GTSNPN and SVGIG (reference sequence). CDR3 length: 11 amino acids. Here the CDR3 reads CAWTSREAQYF. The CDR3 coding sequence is TGTGCCTGGACTAGCAGAGAGGCCCAGTACTTC.

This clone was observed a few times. CDR3 coding DNA: TGTGCCAGCAGCCCGAGCGGGCTAGCGGGAGGGGAGCTGTTTTTT. Encoded protein: CASSPSGLAGGELFF. The gene calls are TRBV7-6 and TRBJ2-2, with 9 bases that match TRBD2. The V gene's germline CDR1 is SGHVS and CDR2 FNYEAQ. The CDR3 is made up of 15 amino acids. Trimming removed 5 bases from V and 8 bases from J; junction bases left unmatched: 9.

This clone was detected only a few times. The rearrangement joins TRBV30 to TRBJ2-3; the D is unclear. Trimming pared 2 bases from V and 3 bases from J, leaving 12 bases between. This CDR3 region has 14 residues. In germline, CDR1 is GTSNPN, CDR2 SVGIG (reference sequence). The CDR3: CAWSPGGGTDTQYF. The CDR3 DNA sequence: TGTGCCTGGAGTCCAGGTGGTGGTACAGATACGCAGTATTTT. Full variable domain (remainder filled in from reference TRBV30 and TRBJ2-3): SQTIHQWPATLVQPVGSPLSLECTVEGTSNPNLYWYRQAAGRGLQLLFYSVGIGQISSEVPQNLSASRPQDRQFILSSKKLLLSDSGFYLCAWSPGGGTDTQYFGPGTRLTVL.

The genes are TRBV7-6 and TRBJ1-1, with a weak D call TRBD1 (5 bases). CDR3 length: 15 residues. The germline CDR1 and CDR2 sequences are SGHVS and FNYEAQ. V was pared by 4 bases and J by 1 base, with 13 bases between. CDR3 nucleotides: TGTGCCAGCAGCTGGAGAGCAGGACAGAACACTGAAGCTTTCTTT. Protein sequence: CASSWRAGQNTEAFF.

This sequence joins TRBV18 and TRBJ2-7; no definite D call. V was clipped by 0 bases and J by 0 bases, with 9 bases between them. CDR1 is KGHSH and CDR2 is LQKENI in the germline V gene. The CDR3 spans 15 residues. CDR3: CASSPPSRPSYEQYF. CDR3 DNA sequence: TGTGCCAGCTCACCACCTTCGCGGCCCTCCTACGAGCAGTACTTC.

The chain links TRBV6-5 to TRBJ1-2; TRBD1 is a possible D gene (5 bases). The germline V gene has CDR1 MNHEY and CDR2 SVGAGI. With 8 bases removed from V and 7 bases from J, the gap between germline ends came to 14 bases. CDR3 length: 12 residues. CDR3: CASEFLGPGYTF. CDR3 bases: TGTGCCAGCGAGTTCTTGGGGCCTGGCTACACCTTC.

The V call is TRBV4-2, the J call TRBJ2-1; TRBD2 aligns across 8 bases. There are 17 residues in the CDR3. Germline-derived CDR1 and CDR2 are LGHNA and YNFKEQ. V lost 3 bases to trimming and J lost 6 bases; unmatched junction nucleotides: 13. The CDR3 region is CASSHQPSSGRGNEQFF. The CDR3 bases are TGTGCCAGCAGCCATCAACCTTCCAGCGGGAGAGGCAATGAGCAGTTCTTC.

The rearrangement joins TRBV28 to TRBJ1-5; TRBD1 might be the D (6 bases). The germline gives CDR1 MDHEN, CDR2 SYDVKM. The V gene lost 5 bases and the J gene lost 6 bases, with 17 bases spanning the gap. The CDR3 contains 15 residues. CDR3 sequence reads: CASSEGGGIGQPQHF. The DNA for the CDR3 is TGTGCCAGCAGTGAAGGGGGGGGCATCGGTCAGCCCCAGCATTTT.

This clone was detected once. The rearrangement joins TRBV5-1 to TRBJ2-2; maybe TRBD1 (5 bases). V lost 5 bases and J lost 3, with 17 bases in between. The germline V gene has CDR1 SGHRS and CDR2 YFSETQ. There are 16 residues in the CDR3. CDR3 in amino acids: CASSIRSVRDTGELFF. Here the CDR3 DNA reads TGCGCCAGCAGTATCAGATCTGTCAGGGACACCGGGGAGCTGTTTTTT. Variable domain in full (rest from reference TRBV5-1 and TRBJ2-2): KAGVTQTPRYLIKTRGQQVTLSCSPISGHRSVSWYQQTPGQGLQFLFEYFSETQRNKGNFPGRFSGRQFSNSRSEMNVSTLELGDSALYLCASSIRSVRDTGELFFGEGSRLTVL.

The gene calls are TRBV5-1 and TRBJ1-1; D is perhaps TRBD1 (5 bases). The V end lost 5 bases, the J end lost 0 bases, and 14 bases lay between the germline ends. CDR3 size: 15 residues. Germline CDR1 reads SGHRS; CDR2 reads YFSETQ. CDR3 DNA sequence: TGCGCCAGCAGTCAGGGAAACCCTGTGAACACTGAAGCTTTCTTT. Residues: CASSQGNPVNTEAFF.

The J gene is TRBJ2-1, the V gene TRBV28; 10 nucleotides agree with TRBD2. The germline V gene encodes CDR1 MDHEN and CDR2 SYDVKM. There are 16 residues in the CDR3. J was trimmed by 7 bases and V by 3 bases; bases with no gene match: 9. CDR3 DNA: TGTGCCAGCAGTTTTCTAGCGGGAGATTCAACAAATGAGCAGTTCTTC. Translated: CASSFLAGDSTNEQFF.